This TCR beta chain was found in a study of shared clonotypes between healthy human individuals. In the study overall: Donors had three CD4 naive, three CD4 memory, two CD8 naive and one CD8 memory plate apiece.

Looked up from germline, CDR1 is MNHEY and CDR2 is SVGAGI. This CDR3 is 14 amino acids long. V dropped 7 bases and J dropped 4; count of bases not matched to a gene: 9. On sorted subsets, replicate PCRs used 150 to 250 ng DNA, or tens of thousands of T cell genomes. Sequenced by immunoSEQ multiplex PCR; TCRdb stores in-frame clones only, minus some. The data contain 850,000 to 1,200,000 clones, about 77% of them singletons. The authors divided CD4+ cells into CD45RA+ naive and CD45RA-negative memory subsets. This clone was picked up a small number of times. The gene calls are TRBV6-5 and TRBJ1-2, with TRBD1 identical over 7 bases. The specimen sequenced was memory CD4+ T cells sorted from blood. The subset: CD45RA-negative fraction. This TCR derives from a man aged 18 to 35 in good health. CDR3: CASKGGQTIYGYTF. CDR3 DNA: TGTGCCAGCAAGGGGGGACAGACGATCTATGGCTACACCTTC.